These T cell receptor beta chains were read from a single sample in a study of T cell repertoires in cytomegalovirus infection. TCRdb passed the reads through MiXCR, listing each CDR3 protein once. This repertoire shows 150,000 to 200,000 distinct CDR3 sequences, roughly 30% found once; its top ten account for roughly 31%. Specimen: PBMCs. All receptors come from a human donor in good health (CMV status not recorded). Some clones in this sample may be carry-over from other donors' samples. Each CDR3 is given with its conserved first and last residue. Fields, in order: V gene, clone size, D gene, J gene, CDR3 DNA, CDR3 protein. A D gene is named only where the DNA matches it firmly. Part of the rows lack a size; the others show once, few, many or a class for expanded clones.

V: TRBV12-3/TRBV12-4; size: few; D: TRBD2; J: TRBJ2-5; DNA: TGTGCCAGCAGTTTTGGCGGGGGGGATCAAGAGACCCAGTACTTC; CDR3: CASSFGGGDQETQYF
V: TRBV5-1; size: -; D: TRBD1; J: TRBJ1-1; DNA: TGCGCCAGCAGCTTGGGCGGACAGGCGTACACTGAAGCTTTCTTT; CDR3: CASSLGGQAYTEAFF
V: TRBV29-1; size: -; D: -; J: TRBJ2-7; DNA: TGCAGCGTTTCGGACACGGGCCGGGGGTACGAGCAGTACTTC; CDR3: CSVSDTGRGYEQYF
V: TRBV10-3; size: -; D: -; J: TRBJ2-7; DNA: TGTGCCATCAGTGAGTCAGGGGCAGGATACGAGCAGTACTTC; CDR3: CAISESGAGYEQYF
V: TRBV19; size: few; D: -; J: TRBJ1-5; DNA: TGTGCCAGTAGCGGGACATCTGTCCCGCCCCAGCATTTT; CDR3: CASSGTSVPPQHF
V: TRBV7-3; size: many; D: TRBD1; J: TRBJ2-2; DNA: TGTGCCAGCAGCCGAGATGGACAGGGGAGCACCGGGGAGCTGTTTTTT; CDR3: CASSRDGQGSTGELFF
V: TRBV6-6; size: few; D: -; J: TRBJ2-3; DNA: TGTGCCAGCAGTTACAAAGATACGCAGTATTTT; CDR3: CASSYKDTQYF
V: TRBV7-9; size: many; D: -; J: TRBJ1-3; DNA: TGTGCCAGCAGCTTAGCCGATGGAAACACCATATATTTT; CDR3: CASSLADGNTIYF
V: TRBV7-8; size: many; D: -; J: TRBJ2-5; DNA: TGTGCCAGCAGCTTAGGCCCCGGGGGTTGGGAGACCCAGTACTTC; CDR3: CASSLGPGGWETQYF
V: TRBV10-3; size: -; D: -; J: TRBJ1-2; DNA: TGTGCCATCAGTACACAGGACTATGGCTACACCTTC; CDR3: CAISTQDYGYTF
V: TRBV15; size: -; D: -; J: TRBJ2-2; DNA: TGTGCCACCAGCAGAGATCGTAGGGGGGGCAACCCCGGGGAGCTGTTTTTT; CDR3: CATSRDRRGGNPGELFF
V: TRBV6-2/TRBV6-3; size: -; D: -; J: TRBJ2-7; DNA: TGTGCCAGCTCACCGGGGGGCGCCTGGGTCTACGAGCAGTACTTC; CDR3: CASSPGGAWVYEQYF
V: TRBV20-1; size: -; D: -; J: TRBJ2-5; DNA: TGCAGTGCTCTCCGGGACCCTTTGGGGACCCAGTACTTC; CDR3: CSALRDPLGTQYF
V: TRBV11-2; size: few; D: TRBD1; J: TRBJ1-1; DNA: TGTGCCAGCAGTACTCCGGGACAGAGAGAGTGGGAAGCTTTCTTT; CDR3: CASSTPGQREWEAFF
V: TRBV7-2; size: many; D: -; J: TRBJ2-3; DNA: TGTGCCAGCAGCTCCTCCGGCCGGTCTAGCACAGATACGCAGTATTTT; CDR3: CASSSSGRSSTDTQYF
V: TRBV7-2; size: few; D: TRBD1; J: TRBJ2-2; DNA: TGTGCCAGCAGCCTCGAGGGGGCCGGGGTCGGGGAGCTGTTTTTT; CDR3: CASSLEGAGVGELFF